The next 30 T cell receptor beta chains were all read from a single sample in a study. MiXCR, applied by TCRdb to the 5' RACE reads, yields one record per CDR3 protein. The sample has under 65,000 distinct CDR3 sequences, around 21% seen once. Treg sorting used a CD4+CD25+CD127-/low gate. Sequencing used tumor-infiltrating Tregs sorted from the breast tumor. The receptors were gathered from a female donor with breast cancer.

This clonotype has more than one count but fewer than ten. V and J are TRBV12-3 or TRBV12-4 and TRBJ2-2; TRBD2 matches 8 bases. The V segment lost 7 bases and the J segment 2 bases; nucleotides outside the gene matches: 12. This CDR3 is 17 amino acids long. CDR3 coding DNA: TGTGCCAGCACCACCGGGAGGGGAGATCGAAACACCGGGGAGCTGTTTTTT. Translating gives CASTTGRGDRNTGELFF.

In this sample, this clonotype turned up many times. The chain joins TRBV12-3 or TRBV12-4 to TRBJ2-1; weak D call: TRBD2 (5 bases). The CDR3 is made up of 13 amino acids. The V end was cut by 6 bases, the J end by 5 bases, with 11 bases between. CDR3 bases: TGTGCCAGCAGCTGGACTGGAGACAATGAGCAGTTCTTC. Amino acid sequence: CASSWTGDNEQFF.

This clonotype was found a few times. J is TRBJ2-7 and V is TRBV6-1; D may be TRBD1 (5 bases). Trimming took 5 bases from V and 1 from J, leaving 9 bases between them. This CDR3 is 13 amino acids long. CDR1 and CDR2 (germline): MNHNS, SASEGT. The CDR3 sequence: CASSQTESYEQYF. The CDR3 nucleotides are TGTGCCAGCAGTCAGACAGAGTCCTACGAGCAGTACTTC.

On this clonotype: Just one base apart from a much larger clone, this may be a read error. The chain has TRBV10-3 and TRBJ2-5; D ambiguous. The V gene's germline CDR1 is ENHRY and CDR2 SYGVKD. This CDR3 comprises 13 residues. CDR3 sequence: CDISEIPEETQYF. The CDR3 DNA follows: TGTGACATCAGTGAAATACCCGAAGAGACCCAGTACTTC.

On this clonotype: A much bigger clone sits one base away, suggesting this may be a read error. The CDR3 nucleotides read TGTGGCAGCAGGGTCGGACAGGTAGGATCCTACGAGCAGTACTTC. Encoded protein: CGSRVGQVGSYEQYF. J is TRBJ2-7 and V is TRBV6-6; 7 bases agree with TRBD1. The CDR3 consists of 15 residues. Germline lookup yields CDR1 MNHNY and CDR2 SVGAGI (reference sequence).

Concerning this clonotype: Mismatch with germline at one junction end may stem from a read error. The chain couples TRBV7-6 to TRBJ2-5; 7 bases line up with TRBD2. CDR1 and CDR2 (germline): SGHVS, FNYEAQ. The CDR3 has 15 amino acids. CDR3 in DNA: TGTGCTAGCAGCTTAGAGACGGGGAGGGAAGAGACCCAGTACTTC. Residues: CASSLETGREETQYF.

This clonotype showed up many times. J is TRBJ1-2 and V is TRBV7-2; maybe TRBD1 (5 bases). CDR3 size: 11 residues. Germline CDR1 and CDR2: SGHTA and FQGNSA. V dropped 8 bases and J dropped 8 bases, with 12 bases sitting between them. This CDR3 is CASVYRQGYTF. The CDR3 DNA is TGTGCCAGCGTCTACAGGCAGGGCTACACCTTC.

This clonotype was observed a few times. The chain links TRBV24-1 to TRBJ2-7, with 9 bases matching TRBD1. Germline CDR1 reads KGHDR; CDR2 reads SFDVKD. V was pared by 4 bases and J by 3 bases, with 6 bases of the junction left unmatched. This CDR3 contains 15 residues. The chain's CDR3 is CATSEWTGAHYEQYF. The CDR3 DNA follows: TGTGCCACCAGTGAATGGACAGGGGCTCACTACGAGCAGTACTTC.

This rearrangement joins TRBV18 to TRBJ2-7, with D maybe TRBD1 (8 bases). Germline CDR1 is KGHSH and CDR2 is LQKENI. The CDR3 spans 12 residues. The V end lost 5 bases, the J end lost 5 bases, and 10 bases lay between the germline ends. This CDR3 is CASSTGGDEQYF. As DNA, the CDR3 is TGTGCCAGCTCAACAGGGGGGGACGAGCAGTACTTC.

This clonotype appeared many times. The gene calls are TRBV5-1 and TRBJ2-1; D tentatively reads TRBD1 or TRBD2 (5 bases each). Germline loops: CDR1 SGHRS, CDR2 YFSETQ. The CDR3 spans 13 residues. Trimming removed 1 base at V and 5 bases at J, with 7 bases between. DNA for the CDR3: TGCGCCAGCAGCTTGAGGGACGACAATGAGCAGTTCTTC. Protein product: CASSLRDDNEQFF.

This chain connects TRBV5-1 to TRBJ2-6, with TRBD1 as a possible D gene (5 bases). This CDR3 comprises 16 residues. The ends were cut back, 0 bases at V and 2 bases at J, with 9 bases in the middle. Germline CDR1 and CDR2: SGHRS and YFSETQ. The CDR3 loop reads CASSLEPRAGANVLTF. For the CDR3, the DNA is TGCGCCAGCAGCTTGGAACCCAGGGCTGGGGCCAACGTCCTGACTTTC.

This clonotype was picked up many times. This chain uses TRBV20-1 with TRBJ2-7; D remains unclear. The CDR3 covers 15 residues. The germline CDR1 and CDR2 sequences are DFQATT and SNEGSKA (reference sequence). V was clipped by 0 bases and J by 2 bases, with 14 bases between them. This CDR3 reads CSARDEGASPYEQYF. The CDR3 DNA reads as TGCAGTGCTAGAGATGAAGGAGCGTCCCCCTACGAGCAGTACTTC.

There are a few counts of this clonotype. The rearrangement links TRBV20-1 to TRBJ2-1; no reliable D call. Trimming cost V 3 bases and J 3 bases, with 9 bases left between them. This CDR3 comprises 13 residues. Looked up from germline, CDR1 is DFQATT and CDR2 is SNEGSKA (reference sequence). The CDR3 DNA reads TGCAGTGCTAGGCTGGGTGGCTACAATGAGCAGTTCTTC. This translates into CSARLGGYNEQFF.

CDR3 in amino acids: CASSPMGWVEQFF. The CDR3 region has the DNA TGTGCCAGCAGCCCGATGGGGTGGGTCGAGCAGTTCTTC. V is TRBV11-3 and J is TRBJ2-1; D is undetermined. This CDR3 contains 13 residues. V lost 5 bases to trimming and J lost 10 bases, with 15 bases between them. CDR1 is SGHNT, CDR2 YENEEA, per germline.

J is TRBJ2-5 and V is TRBV6-5; no firm D call. Germline CDR1 is MNHEY and CDR2 is SVGAGI. The V end was cut by 0 bases, the J end by 1 base, with 15 bases between. CDR3 length equals 17 residues. CDR3 sequence reads: CASSYSTIRQGQETQYF. In DNA, the CDR3 is TGTGCCAGCAGTTACTCCACGATTCGGCAAGGCCAAGAGACCCAGTACTTC.

This rearrangement joins TRBV28 to TRBJ1-6; TRBD1 matches at 9 bases. Germline V gives CDR1 MDHEN, CDR2 SYDVKM. CDR3 size: 14 residues. With 8 bases clipped from V and 1 base from J, the junction kept 0 bases outside the gene matches. The CDR3 protein is CASGQGSYNSPLHF. In nucleotides, the CDR3 is TGTGCCAGCGGACAGGGGTCCTATAATTCACCCCTCCACTTT. The variable domain in full, completed from reference TRBV28 and TRBJ1-6, reads DVKVTQSSRYLVKRTGEKVFLECVQDMDHENMFWYRQDPGLGLRLIYFSYDVKMKEKGDIPEGYSVSREKKERFSLILESASTNQTSMYLCASGQGSYNSPLHFGNGTRLTVT.

The V and J genes are TRBV5-1 and TRBJ2-5; D is undetermined. The V gene lost 3 bases and the J gene lost 2 bases, with 8 bases spanning the gap. The germline CDR1 and CDR2 sequences are SGHRS and YFSETQ. The CDR3 consists of 13 residues. CDR3 sequence: CASSSLVQETQYF. In nucleotides, the CDR3 is TGCGCCAGCAGCTCATTAGTTCAAGAGACCCAGTACTTC.

In its sample, this clonotype was seen a few times. J is TRBJ1-5 and V is TRBV7-9, with D maybe TRBD1 (5 bases). V lost 7 bases to trimming and J lost 7 bases, with 20 bases between them. The germline V gene encodes CDR1 SEHNR and CDR2 FQNEAQ (reference sequence). The CDR3 has 15 amino acids. DNA for the CDR3: TGTGCCAGCACGCAGACCGCAGGGAGCGACCAGCCCCAGCATTTT. It specifies CASTQTAGSDQPQHF.

This clonotype was observed many times. The chain recombines TRBV29-1 with TRBJ1-2; perhaps TRBD1 as D (6 bases). Per the germline V gene, CDR1 is SQVTM and CDR2 is ANQGSEA. Trimming left V 1 base short and J 4 bases short, with 7 bases between. This CDR3 is built from 12 residues. CDR3 nucleotides: TGCAGCGTTGAAGGACAGGTCTATGGCTACACCTTC. The encoded protein is CSVEGQVYGYTF.

Note on this clonotype: A read error may produce the germline difference seen at one junction end. The J gene is TRBJ2-1, the V gene TRBV4-1; TRBD1 is a possible D gene (5 bases). Germline lookup yields CDR1 MGHRA and CDR2 YSYEKL. This CDR3 is 13 amino acids long. The CDR3, as DNA: TGCGCCAGCAGCCAAACGGACATCACCTCTACCATTTTC. As protein: CASSQTDITSTIF.

This clonotype is a singleton in its sample. Germline and junction disagree at one end, which may indicate a read error. CDR3 in amino acids: CTSSYSSAVTGELFF. The CDR3 DNA reads TGTACCAGCAGTTACTCGTCGGCGGTCACCGGGGAGCTGTTTTTT. The chain joins TRBV6-5 to TRBJ2-2; D remains unclear. The CDR3 loop spans 15 amino acids. CDR1 is MNHEY and CDR2 is SVGAGI in the germline V gene.

CDR3 coding DNA: TGTGCCAGCAGCTTACGACACGCCGATGAAGCTTTCTTT. This gives the protein CASSLRHADEAFF. V and J are TRBV7-6 and TRBJ1-1; D is unclear. The CDR3 totals 13 residues. The germline V gene has CDR1 SGHVS and CDR2 FNYEAQ. The ends were cut back, 2 bases at V and 7 bases at J, with 11 bases in the middle.

There are many counts of this clonotype. This chain joins TRBV12-3 or TRBV12-4 and TRBJ2-7, with D perhaps matching TRBD1 (6 bases). The V and J ends lost 5 bases and 1 base respectively, with 15 bases between them. The CDR3 is made up of 15 amino acids. This CDR3 is CASSGAGQHSYEQYF. Here the CDR3 DNA reads TGTGCCAGCAGTGGAGCAGGACAGCATTCCTACGAGCAGTACTTC.

The CDR3 DNA reads as TGTGCCACCAGTGATTTTGGCCAGGGGAAGGACGAGCAGTACTTC. This sequence encodes CATSDFGQGKDEQYF. The rearrangement uses TRBV24-1 and TRBJ2-7; D may be TRBD1 (6 bases). Trimming removed 1 base from V and 5 bases from J, with 14 bases in between. Germline assignment: CDR1 KGHDR and CDR2 SFDVKD. The CDR3 sequence is 15 residues long.

This clonotype was found many times. The chain employs TRBV27 and TRBJ2-2; 8 nucleotides align to TRBD1. Germline loops: CDR1 MNHEY, CDR2 SMNVEV (reference sequence). The CDR3 consists of 17 residues. V shed 6 bases and J 5 bases; nucleotides not matched to a gene: 14. The CDR3 here is CASRIKIRGLVTGELFF. CDR3 DNA sequence: TGTGCCAGCAGGATAAAAATCAGGGGGCTGGTGACCGGGGAGCTGTTTTTT.

The CDR3: CSALYGQGVNNEQFF. For the CDR3, the DNA is TGCAGTGCTTTATACGGACAGGGGGTGAACAATGAGCAGTTCTTC. This chain joins TRBV20-1 and TRBJ2-1; 10 positions match TRBD1. This CDR3 is built from 15 residues. J gave up 5 bases and V 5 bases, and 9 bases lay outside the gene matches. From germline, CDR1 is DFQATT and CDR2 SNEGSKA (reference sequence).

CDR3 region: CASSLFRTAPNYGYTF. In nucleotides, the CDR3 is TGTGCCAGCAGTTTATTCCGGACAGCTCCTAACTATGGCTACACCTTC. The chain uses TRBV28 and TRBJ1-2; D may be TRBD1 (6 bases). Trimming left V 1 base short and J 0 bases short, with 12 bases between. This CDR3 contains 16 residues. From germline, CDR1 is MDHEN and CDR2 SYDVKM.

Ten or more counts support this clonotype. The chain employs TRBV20-1 and TRBJ1-5, with 7 bases lining up with TRBD1. The CDR3 runs to 13 residues. CDR1 is DFQATT, CDR2 SNEGSKA, per germline (reference sequence). Trimming at V came to 6 bases and at J to 9 bases, leaving 11 bases not matched to a gene. In nucleotides, the CDR3 is TGCAGTGCCAAGACAGGGAGGGCTCGGCCCCAGCATTTT. It codes for CSAKTGRARPQHF.

This clonotype was seen repeatedly, ten times or more. The chain couples TRBV6-5 to TRBJ2-4; the match to TRBD1 covers 9 bases. This CDR3 comprises 16 residues. Germline-derived CDR1 and CDR2 are MNHEY and SVGAGI. Losses at the gene ends were 2 bases for V and 1 base for J; bases not matched to a gene: 3. Written as DNA, the CDR3 is TGTGCCAGCAGTTACGGGGGGACAGGGGCCAAAAACATTCAGTACTTC. It is translated as CASSYGGTGAKNIQYF.

This clonotype was detected many times. The chain couples TRBV20-1 to TRBJ1-6, with a weak D call TRBD1 (6 bases). The CDR3 has 14 residues. Looked up from germline, CDR1 is DFQATT and CDR2 is SNEGSKA (reference sequence). Trimming removed 1 base at V and 10 bases at J, with 14 bases between. CDR3: CSARGGGPQSPLHF. CDR3 DNA sequence: TGCAGTGCTAGAGGAGGGGGGCCGCAGTCACCCCTCCACTTT.